This T cell receptor beta chain was retrieved from a study of neoadjuvant nivolumab and ipilimumab in lung cancer. Study overall: Nivolumab 3 mg/kg was given days 1, 15 and 29, plus ipilimumab 1 mg/kg day 1 in combination.

TCRdb keeps only in-frame clones here, not all; method: immunoSEQ multiplex PCR. This table has some 18,000 clones, 76% appearing once. Material: tumor tissue, obtained after neoadjuvant nivolumab, alone or with ipilimumab, at or shortly before surgery. This TCR came from an adult with non-small cell lung cancer.

CDR3 protein: CASRPGQGHYGYTF. The DNA for the CDR3 is TGTGCCAGCAGACCCGGACAGGGGCACTATGGCTACACCTTC. The chain recombines TRBV6-5 with TRBJ1-2; 9 bases align to TRBD1. Losses at the gene ends were 6 bases for V and 3 bases for J; bases not matched to a gene: 5. The CDR3 covers 14 residues. Per the germline V gene, CDR1 is MNHEY and CDR2 is SVGAGI.